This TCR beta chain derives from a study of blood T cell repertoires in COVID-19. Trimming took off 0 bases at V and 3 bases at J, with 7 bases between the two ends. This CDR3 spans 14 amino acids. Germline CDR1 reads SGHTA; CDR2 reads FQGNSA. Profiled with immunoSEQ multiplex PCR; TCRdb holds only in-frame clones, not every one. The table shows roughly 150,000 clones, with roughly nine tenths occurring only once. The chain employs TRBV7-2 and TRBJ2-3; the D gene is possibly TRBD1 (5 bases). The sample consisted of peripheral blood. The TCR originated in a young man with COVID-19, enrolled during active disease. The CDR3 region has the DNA TGTGCCAGCAGCTTAGCGGGGCTGACAGATACGCAGTATTTT. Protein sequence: CASSLAGLTDTQYF.